The 32 T cell receptor beta chains below come from one sample, sequenced in a study of shared clonotypes between healthy human individuals. Some clones are missing from TCRdb's copy, which holds only in-frame ones; the method was immunoSEQ multiplex PCR. The sample contains around 2.3 million clones, approximately 96% of which appear only once. Material: naive CD4+ T cells sorted from blood. Regarding subset: CD45RA+ positively selected. These receptors were obtained from a man younger than 30 in good health.

V gene TRBV2 combines with J gene TRBJ1-2; D call uncertain. Germline values: CDR1 SNHLY, CDR2 FYNNEI. The CDR3 contains 15 residues. Trimming shortened V by 2 bases and J by 0 bases, and 10 bases separated the two germline ends. The CDR3 protein is CASSESVIANYGYTF. DNA for the CDR3: TGTGCCAGCAGTGAATCTGTCATTGCTAACTATGGCTACACCTTC.

Details on this clone: At one end, the junction sequence differs from germline, possibly due to a read error. The rearrangement links TRBV2 to TRBJ2-7; D is uncertain. CDR1 SNHLY and CDR2 FYNNEI come from the germline V gene. The CDR3 has 13 residues. The chain's CDR3 is CASSEALLGNHHF. The DNA for the CDR3 is TGTGCCAGCAGTGAAGCGCTTCTGGGGAACCATCACTTC.

The chain uses TRBV14 and TRBJ2-1; D is possibly TRBD2 (5 bases). Germline assignment: CDR1 SGHDN and CDR2 FVKESK. Trimming removed 4 bases at V and 9 bases at J, with 16 bases between. The CDR3 sequence is 14 residues long. DNA of the CDR3: TGTGCCAGCAGCCGCCAAGGAACTAGTGGTGAGCAGTTCTTC. Protein: CASSRQGTSGEQFF.

The chain links TRBV30 to TRBJ1-3, with D possibly matching TRBD1 (5 bases). CDR3 length: 15 residues. Looked up from germline, CDR1 is GTSNPN and CDR2 is SVGIG (reference sequence). With 2 bases removed from V and 0 bases from J, the gap between germline ends came to 11 bases. CDR3 in DNA: TGTGCCTGGAGTAAGGACACCTACTCTGGAAACACCATATATTTT. Protein: CAWSKDTYSGNTIYF.

This sequence joins TRBV30 and TRBJ2-2; weak D call: TRBD1 (5 bases). The V end was cut by 4 bases, the J end by 1 base, with 10 bases between. Germline assignment: CDR1 GTSNPN and CDR2 SVGIG (reference sequence). This CDR3 is built from 14 residues. The CDR3 DNA reads TGTGCCTGGAATAGACAGTGGAACACCGGGGAGCTGTTTTTT. This translates into CAWNRQWNTGELFF.

The rearrangement uses TRBV6-1 and TRBJ1-2; weak D call: TRBD1 (5 bases). Trimming removed 10 bases at V and 4 bases at J, with 16 bases between. CDR1 MNHNS and CDR2 SASEGT come from the germline V gene. There are 13 residues in the CDR3. CDR3 sequence reads: CAIGGGGIYGYTF. The CDR3 DNA reads TGTGCCATTGGCGGGGGGGGAATCTATGGCTACACCTTC.

The chain carries TRBV30 and TRBJ1-6; D is perhaps TRBD1 (5 bases). Per the germline V gene, CDR1 is GTSNPN and CDR2 is SVGIG (reference sequence). This CDR3 contains 14 residues. Trimming left V 1 base short and J 10 bases short, with 14 bases between. In nucleotides, the CDR3 is TGTGCCTGGAGTGGGTACAGGCTAAACTCACCCCTCCACTTT. Protein: CAWSGYRLNSPLHF.

The CDR3, as DNA: TGTGCCAGCAGTTACTCGAGTTTCCAGGGGCCACCCCTCCACTTT. Encoded protein: CASSYSSFQGPPLHF. V gene TRBV6-5 combines with J gene TRBJ1-6, with a weak D call TRBD1 (6 bases). Germline-derived CDR1 and CDR2 are MNHEY and SVGAGI. Trimming removed 0 bases from V and 11 bases from J, with 14 bases in between. The CDR3 is 15 amino acids.

The rearrangement uses TRBV7-2 and TRBJ1-5; 8 nucleotides agree with TRBD1. CDR3 size: 15 residues. Germline CDR1 and CDR2: SGHTA and FQGNSA. Trimming cost V 4 bases and J 6 bases; bases outside gene matches: 8. The CDR3 region has the DNA TGTGCCAGCAGCTCCGGACAGGGCCAATCTCAGCCCCAGCATTTT. Translation: CASSSGQGQSQPQHF.

This clone was seen once. In DNA, the CDR3 is TGCGCCAGCAGCAACGAGGGACAGGGGGAGACCCAGTACTTC. It codes for CASSNEGQGETQYF. The gene calls are TRBV5-1 and TRBJ2-5; 10 bases map to TRBD1. The CDR3 length is 14 residues. Germline CDR1 is SGHRS and CDR2 is YFSETQ. J lost 5 bases, V lost 4 bases, and 5 bases had no gene match.

V is TRBV7-2 and J is TRBJ2-5, with 7 nucleotides matching TRBD1. Germline-derived CDR1 and CDR2 are SGHTA and FQGNSA. The V and J ends lost 3 bases and 4 bases, in that order; junction bases with no gene match: 8. This CDR3 comprises 15 residues. DNA of the CDR3: TGTGCCAGCAGCTTCGTAACAGGGGCTCGAGAGACCCAGTACTTC. It encodes CASSFVTGARETQYF.

For this clone: This specimen includes other DNA sequences encoding the same CDR3. This chain uses TRBV4-3 with TRBJ2-1; tentative D call: TRBD1 (6 bases). The CDR3 spans 15 residues. The V gene lost 0 bases and the J gene lost 2 bases, with 8 bases spanning the gap. CDR1 is LGHNA, CDR2 YSLEER, per germline. CDR3: CASSQDRGPYNEQFF. For the CDR3, the DNA is TGCGCCAGCAGCCAAGACAGGGGTCCCTACAATGAGCAGTTCTTC.

This clone occurred once. The rearrangement links TRBV28 to TRBJ1-6; D is possibly TRBD1 (6 bases). There are 15 residues in the CDR3. The V gene lost 4 bases and the J gene lost 6 bases, with 13 bases spanning the gap. Germline V gives CDR1 MDHEN, CDR2 SYDVKM. CDR3 sequence reads: CASSSGGPVNSPLHF. The CDR3 DNA reads TGTGCCAGCAGTTCGGGGGGCCCCGTTAATTCACCCCTCCACTTT.

This chain connects TRBV5-1 to TRBJ2-1; 10 bases line up with TRBD2. The CDR3 runs to 15 residues. The V segment lost 4 bases and the J segment 3 bases; nucleotides outside the gene matches: 4. The germline V gene has CDR1 SGHRS and CDR2 YFSETQ. In nucleotides, the CDR3 is TGCGCCAGCAGCGCACTAGCGGGGAACTACAATGAGCAGTTCTTC. Its protein is CASSALAGNYNEQFF.

This chain uses TRBV4-3 with TRBJ2-3, with 8 bases that match TRBD2. This CDR3 has 17 amino acids. Germline CDR1 and CDR2: LGHNA and YSLEER. V gave up 0 bases and J gave up 2 bases; unmatched junction bases: 7. Written as DNA, the CDR3 is TGCGCCAGCAGCCAAGATTTCACTAGCGGCTACACAGATACGCAGTATTTT. Its protein product is CASSQDFTSGYTDTQYF.

This CDR3 reads CASSGGQGEVNQPQHF. As DNA, the CDR3 is TGTGCCAGCAGTGGGGGACAGGGGGAGGTCAATCAGCCCCAGCATTTT. The chain employs TRBV25-1 and TRBJ1-5; 11 bases agree with TRBD1. The germline gives CDR1 MGHDK, CDR2 SYGVNS. After removal of 4 bases from V and 3 bases from J, the junction contained 5 bases not matched to a gene. The CDR3 contains 16 residues.

About this clone itself: A junction boundary mismatches the germline segment, possibly from a read error. The chain recombines TRBV27 with TRBJ1-5; TRBD1 is a possible D gene (5 bases). In germline, CDR1 is MNHEY, CDR2 SMNVEV (reference sequence). The CDR3 consists of 11 residues. CDR3 sequence reads: CASRGDVLGSF. The CDR3 bases are TGTGCCAGCAGAGGGGACGTATTAGGGTCTTTT.

The chain couples TRBV7-3 to TRBJ1-5; possible D gene TRBD1, 6 bases. V lost 2 bases, J lost 5 bases, and 22 bases lay in between. The CDR3 is 18 amino acids. The germline CDR1 and CDR2 sequences are SGHTA and FQGTGA. The CDR3 DNA is TGTGCCAGCAGCTTAGGGTCGCAGGGGTTATGGGATGATCAGCCCCAGCATTTT. It yields the protein CASSLGSQGLWDDQPQHF.

This CDR3 reads CATQTTEARFTGELFF. The CDR3 nucleotides read TGTGCCACTCAAACGACAGAAGCCAGATTCACCGGGGAGCTGTTTTTT. The chain is built from TRBV15 and TRBJ2-2; a weak D match, TRBD1 (5 bases). This CDR3 comprises 16 residues. In germline, CDR1 is LNHNV, CDR2 YYDKDF (reference sequence). V lost 9 bases, J lost 4 bases, and 21 bases lay in between.

This clone was seen a single time. V gene TRBV7-2 combines with J gene TRBJ2-7; D gene unclear. Germline V lookup: CDR1 SGHTA, CDR2 FQGNSA. CDR3 size: 12 residues. Trimming left V 10 bases short and J 4 bases short, with 14 bases between. This CDR3 reads CATASKGYEQYF. For the CDR3, the DNA is TGTGCCACCGCGTCGAAGGGTTACGAGCAGTACTTC.

As for this clone: At one boundary the junction diverges from the germline segment, which might be a read error. The chain joins TRBV20-1 to TRBJ2-3, with 13 bases fitting TRBD2. CDR1 is DFQATT and CDR2 is SNEGSKA in the germline V gene (reference sequence). The CDR3 totals 11 residues. CDR3 nucleotide sequence: TGCAGTGCTAGAGATGGACTAGCGGGGGTTTTT. Amino acids: CSARDGLAGVF.

Comments on this clone: This CDR3 is also generated by other DNA sequences in the sample. The J gene is TRBJ2-3, the V gene TRBV18, with unresolved D. CDR1 KGHSH and CDR2 LQKENI come from the germline V gene. The V end was cut by 6 bases, the J end by 4 bases, with 8 bases between. There are 12 residues in the CDR3. CDR3: CASSPKADTQYF. DNA of the CDR3: TGTGCCAGCTCCCCAAAGGCAGATACGCAGTATTTT.

This clone appeared once. This rearrangement joins TRBV30 to TRBJ2-3; TRBD2 matches 7 bases. CDR1 is GTSNPN, CDR2 SVGIG, per germline (reference sequence). The CDR3 spans 16 residues. Losses at the gene ends were 0 bases for V and 5 bases for J; bases not matched to a gene: 11. CDR3 in amino acids: CAWSVGRGRAGDTQYF. CDR3 coding DNA: TGTGCCTGGAGTGTAGGGAGGGGAAGGGCCGGAGATACGCAGTATTTT.

In DNA form, the CDR3 reads TGTGCCAGCTCAGGCGGGGCCAGGACAGATACGCAGTATTTT. Protein sequence: CASSGGARTDTQYF. V is TRBV18 and J is TRBJ2-3; a weak D match, TRBD2 (6 bases). V gave up 5 bases and J gave up 3 bases, with 12 bases separating them. The CDR3 has 14 residues. Germline CDR1 KGHSH, CDR2 LQKENI.

J is TRBJ2-7 and V is TRBV6-5; 9 bases map to TRBD1. The ends lost 2 bases at V and 5 bases at J; junction bases unmatched: 7. The germline V gene has CDR1 MNHEY and CDR2 SVGAGI. The CDR3 covers 15 residues. The CDR3 DNA follows: TGTGCCAGCAGTTACCGGGGACAGGGTTCCCACGAGCAGTACTTC. The encoded protein is CASSYRGQGSHEQYF.

In the case of this clone: This sample includes further DNA sequences coding for the same CDR3. This sequence joins TRBV2 and TRBJ2-5; no definite D call. V lost 0 bases to trimming and J lost 5 bases, with 4 bases between them. CDR1 and CDR2 from the germline V gene are SNHLY and FYNNEI. CDR3 length: 12 amino acids. CDR3 nucleotide sequence: TGTGCCAGCAGTGAAGCGCGGGAGACCCAGTACTTC. Amino acids: CASSEARETQYF.

The chain couples TRBV7-9 to TRBJ2-7; 9 bases match TRBD2. The V gene's germline CDR1 is SEHNR and CDR2 FQNEAQ (reference sequence). The V gene end was trimmed by 3 bases and the J gene end by 5 bases; junction bases not matched to a gene: 5. The CDR3 spans 14 residues. The CDR3 region is CASSFGGRANEQYF. The CDR3 region has the DNA TGTGCCAGCAGCTTTGGCGGGAGGGCAAACGAGCAGTACTTC.

The chain recombines TRBV29-1 with TRBJ2-4; D possibly corresponds to TRBD2 (6 bases). Germline-derived CDR1 and CDR2 are SQVTM and ANQGSEA. V lost 6 bases, J lost 0 bases, and 12 bases lay in between. The CDR3 loop spans 14 amino acids. CDR3 in amino acids: CSVALGRAKNIQYF. CDR3 bases: TGCAGCGTGGCCCTCGGGAGAGCCAAAAACATTCAGTACTTC.

V gene TRBV6-1 combines with J gene TRBJ2-1, with D perhaps assigned TRBD1 or TRBD2 (6 bases each). V lost 7 bases to trimming and J lost 0 bases, with 13 bases between them. Germline V gives CDR1 MNHNS, CDR2 SASEGT. The CDR3 extends over 15 amino acids. CDR3 in amino acids: CASTKGDFSYNEQFF. In nucleotides, the CDR3 is TGTGCCAGCACTAAGGGGGACTTCTCCTACAATGAGCAGTTCTTC.

The CDR3 loop reads CSIEGDTF. The CDR3 nucleotides read TGCAGCATCGAAGGAGACACCTTC. The genes are TRBV20-1 and TRBJ1-2; D gene unclear. Germline V gene lookup returns CDR1 DFQATT and CDR2 SNEGSKA (reference sequence). The CDR3 has 8 amino acids.

This sequence joins TRBV27 and TRBJ2-7; 11 bases match TRBD2. This CDR3 contains 15 residues. V was pared by 6 bases and J by 0 bases, with 4 bases of the junction left unmatched. Germline CDR1 reads MNHEY; CDR2 reads SMNVEV (reference sequence). CDR3 DNA sequence: TGTGCCAGCAGCCCTAGCGGGGGGTCCTCCTACGAGCAGTACTTC. It translates to CASSPSGGSSYEQYF.

The chain couples TRBV9 to TRBJ2-1; 7 positions agree with TRBD2. The V and J ends lost 0 bases and 6 bases, in that order; junction bases with no gene match: 3. The length of the CDR3 is 14 residues. Germline V gives CDR1 SGDLS, CDR2 YYNGEE. CDR3 nucleotide sequence: TGTGCCAGCAGCGTAGGACTAGCCCTCAATGAGCAGTTCTTC. Translation gives CASSVGLALNEQFF.